Below are 16 T cell receptor beta chains sequenced from a single sample in a study of CD4 T cells in relation to SARS-CoV-2 and coronaviruses. Unexposed donor CD4+ T cells date from about 2011-2018, before the COVID-19 pandemic. Some clones are missing from TCRdb's copy, which holds only in-frame ones; the method was immunoSEQ multiplex PCR. This table holds just under 65,000 clones, roughly 93% found once. The sequenced material came from naive CD4+ T cells from PBMCs. Subset given: naive CD4+ T cells isolated by negative enrichment. These receptors all stem from a human donor in good health.

The sample holds a few counts of this clone. The chain recombines TRBV7-9 with TRBJ2-2; D is perhaps TRBD2 (6 bases). CDR3 length: 15 amino acids. V lost 5 bases to trimming and J lost 3 bases, with 13 bases between them. Germline values: CDR1 SEHNR, CDR2 FQNEAQ (reference sequence). In DNA form, the CDR3 reads TGTGCCAGCAGCGCGGGACCCACCGACACCGGGGAGCTGTTTTTT. Translating gives CASSAGPTDTGELFF.

This clone was counted only a few times. The chain combines TRBV19 with TRBJ1-5; the D is unclear. Germline CDR1 and CDR2: LNHDA and SQIVND (reference sequence). V lost 5 bases to trimming and J lost 9 bases, with 11 bases between them. This CDR3 region has 12 residues. The CDR3 nucleotides read TGTGCCAGTAGTCCTCCCTCAGGGCCCCAGCATTTT. This codes for CASSPPSGPQHF.

The V gene is TRBV7-2, the J gene TRBJ2-3; tentatively, D is TRBD2 (5 bases). V dropped 2 bases and J dropped 3 bases, with 24 bases sitting between them. CDR1 and CDR2 (germline): SGHTA, FQGNSA. There are 19 residues in the CDR3. This chain's CDR3 is CASSLNAPTRVILTDTQYF. The CDR3 DNA is TGTGCCAGCAGCTTAAATGCGCCAACTAGAGTCATATTGACAGATACGCAGTATTTT. Full variable domain (outside the CDR3, taken from reference TRBV7-2 and TRBJ2-3): GAGVSQSPSNKVTEKGKDVELRCDPISGHTALYWYRQSLGQGLEFLIYFQGNSAPDKSGLPSDRFSAERTGGSVSTLTIQRTQQEDSAVYLCASSLNAPTRVILTDTQYFGPGTRLTVL.

For this clone: The same CDR3 arises from other DNA sequences in this sample as well. The chain joins TRBV28 to TRBJ2-7; D is possibly TRBD1 (5 bases). Per the germline V gene, CDR1 is MDHEN and CDR2 is SYDVKM. The length of the CDR3 is 12 residues. V gave up 2 bases and J gave up 4 bases, with 6 bases separating them. CDR3 nucleotide sequence: TGTGCCAGCAGTTTACAGGGTTACGAGCAGTACTTC. Amino acids: CASSLQGYEQYF.

This clone was seen once. The rearrangement uses TRBV28 and TRBJ2-3; D is ambiguous. Germline V gene lookup returns CDR1 MDHEN and CDR2 SYDVKM. The CDR3 is 14 residues long. V lost 7 bases, J lost 1 base, and 12 bases lay in between. The CDR3 is CASTRGDGTDTQYF. The CDR3 DNA follows: TGTGCCAGCACGCGAGGTGATGGCACAGATACGCAGTATTTT.

In its sample, this clone was seen a few times. The V call is TRBV4-1, the J call TRBJ2-2, with 8 bases identical to TRBD2. The CDR3 has 17 amino acids. Germline V gives CDR1 MGHRA, CDR2 YSYEKL. V lost 4 bases, J lost 0 bases, and 7 bases stayed unmatched. Here the CDR3 reads CASSLPLAGSNTGELFF. Here the CDR3 DNA reads TGCGCCAGCAGCCTCCCCCTAGCGGGCTCGAACACCGGGGAGCTGTTTTTT.

This chain links TRBV7-2 with TRBJ2-7, with TRBD2 as a possible D gene (6 bases). Germline V lookup: CDR1 SGHTA, CDR2 FQGNSA. The V gene lost 5 bases and the J gene lost 3 bases, with 17 bases spanning the gap. The length of the CDR3 is 15 residues. The CDR3 is CASSPRAGLSYEQYF. The CDR3 nucleotides are TGTGCCAGCAGCCCTAGGGCGGGGCTAAGCTACGAGCAGTACTTC.

In regard to this clone: Other DNA sequences in this sample translate to the same CDR3. DNA for the CDR3: TGTGCCAGCAGCAAAGTGGGTGTACGACTCCTACGAGGGCAGTACTTC. It translates to CASSKVGVRLLRGQYF. V and J are TRBV21-1 and TRBJ2-7; the table's D call TRBD2 went unverified against the DNA. TRBV21-1 is designated a pseudogene. CDR3 length equals 16 residues.

The J gene is TRBJ2-1, the V gene TRBV2; the match to TRBD2 covers 9 bases. The CDR3 spans 14 residues. Germline assignment: CDR1 SNHLY and CDR2 FYNNEI. The ends lost 8 bases at V and 7 bases at J; junction bases unmatched: 9. Written as DNA, the CDR3 is TGTGCCAGCCTTGAGGCTAGCGGGATTAATGAGCAGTTCTTC. Translation gives CASLEASGINEQFF.

J is TRBJ1-5 and V is TRBV11-2; a weak D match, TRBD1 (5 bases). Germline assignment: CDR1 SGHAT and CDR2 FQNNGV. The CDR3 consists of 12 residues. V lost 8 bases and J 4 bases, leaving 9 bases between the germline ends. CDR3 sequence: CASGGENQPQHF. As DNA, the CDR3 is TGTGCCAGCGGGGGAGAAAATCAGCCCCAGCATTTT.

The genes are TRBV9 and TRBJ2-1; no reliable D call. The V gene's germline CDR1 is SGDLS and CDR2 YYNGEE. This CDR3 is built from 16 residues. V was clipped by 0 bases and J by 10 bases, with 20 bases between them. In nucleotides, the CDR3 is TGTGCCAGCAGCGTAGGTCCGGCCCTCGACAATATAGAGCAGTTCTTC. This gives the protein CASSVGPALDNIEQFF. Full variable domain (missing parts from reference TRBV9 and TRBJ2-1): DSGVTQTPKHLITATGQRVTLRCSPRSGDLSVYWYQQSLDQGLQFLIQYYNGEERAKGNILERFSAQQFPDLHSELNLSSLELGDSALYFCASSVGPALDNIEQFFGPGTRLTVL.

The gene calls are TRBV3-1 (or the pseudogene TRBV3-2) and TRBJ2-3, with unresolved D. In germline, CDR1 is LGHDT, CDR2 YNNKEL (reference sequence). This CDR3 has 12 residues. The ends were cut back, 6 bases at V and 3 bases at J, with 7 bases in the middle. This CDR3 is CASSSMTDTQYF. The CDR3 region has the DNA TGTGCCAGCAGTAGTATGACAGATACGCAGTATTTT.

The chain uses TRBV5-4 and TRBJ2-1, with D possibly matching TRBD2 (6 bases). CDR3 length: 13 residues. Germline V gene data show CDR1 as SGHNT and CDR2 as YYREEE (reference sequence). Trimming stripped 3 bases from V and 9 bases from J, with 13 bases between. The CDR3 spells CASSSGEYGEQFF. The CDR3, as DNA: TGTGCCAGCAGCTCGGGGGAGTATGGTGAGCAGTTCTTC.

V gene TRBV6-1 combines with J gene TRBJ2-3; D is possibly TRBD1 or TRBD2 (5 bases each). This CDR3 spans 15 amino acids. Trimming took off 3 bases at V and 6 bases at J, with 16 bases between the two ends. Germline CDR1 is MNHNS and CDR2 is SASEGT. The CDR3 loop reads CASSEIGTLGDTQYF. CDR3 coding DNA: TGTGCCAGCAGTGAGATTGGGACCCTGGGTGATACGCAGTATTTT.

The chain employs TRBV27 and TRBJ2-1; perhaps TRBD1 as D (5 bases). Germline-derived CDR1 and CDR2 are MNHEY and SMNVEV (reference sequence). Between the trimmed V and J ends, which lost 4 bases and 0 bases, there was a span of 13 bases. The CDR3 has 16 residues. This CDR3 is CASSSDSMSSYNEQFF. The CDR3 bases are TGTGCCAGCAGTTCCGACAGCATGAGCTCCTACAATGAGCAGTTCTTC.

This chain joins TRBV5-1 and TRBJ2-3; 10 bases agree with TRBD2. The CDR3 runs to 16 residues. From germline, CDR1 is SGHRS and CDR2 YFSETQ. V lost 3 bases, J lost 3 bases, and 7 bases stayed unmatched. The CDR3 DNA sequence: TGCGCCAGCAGCTCCGCTAGCGGGAGTGGAACAGATACGCAGTATTTT. Translation: CASSSASGSGTDTQYF. The variable domain in full, completed from reference TRBV5-1 and TRBJ2-3, reads KAGVTQTPRYLIKTRGQQVTLSCSPISGHRSVSWYQQTPGQGLQFLFEYFSETQRNKGNFPGRFSGRQFSNSRSEMNVSTLELGDSALYLCASSSASGSGTDTQYFGPGTRLTVL.